This entry lists 17 T cell receptor beta chains sequenced from one sample in a study of early T cells in non-severe SARS-CoV-2 infection. TCRdb re-derived calls from the 5' RACE reads in MiXCR, one entry per CDR3 protein. The sample records about 63,000 distinct CDR3 sequences, 10% to 15% being singletons. The source material was whole blood. Source of these receptors: an adult who was a healthcare worker with PCR-confirmed SARS-CoV-2 infection or an uninfected control (not recorded which).

CDR3 in amino acids: CASGLNDRDNGYTF. CDR3 in DNA: TGCGCCAGCGGATTAAATGACAGAGATAATGGCTACACCTTC. The chain has TRBV5-1 and TRBJ1-2; possible D gene TRBD1, 5 bases. Trimming took 7 bases from V and 6 from J, leaving 19 bases between them. CDR3 length: 14 residues. Per the germline V gene, CDR1 is SGHRS and CDR2 is YFSETQ.

This clonotype appeared many times. The rearrangement uses TRBV10-2 and TRBJ1-6, with 7 bases aligning to TRBD1. With 8 bases clipped from V and 4 bases from J, the junction kept 5 bases outside the gene matches. The CDR3 totals 14 residues. Germline V gene lookup returns CDR1 WSHSY and CDR2 SAAADI. The CDR3 nucleotides are TGCGCCAGCGGGGACAGATTTTATAATTCACCCCTCCACTTT. Amino acids: CASGDRFYNSPLHF.

This clonotype was seen repeatedly, ten times or more. CDR3 in DNA: TGTGCCAGCAGTGACTCGAGCGGGGCCGGGGAGCTGTTTTTT. This gives the protein CASSDSSGAGELFF. The chain has TRBV6-4 and TRBJ2-2, with 7 bases fitting TRBD2. J gave up 6 bases and V 0 bases, and 1 base lay outside the gene matches. Per germline, CDR1 MRHNA and CDR2 SNTAGT. This CDR3 contains 14 residues.

The genes are TRBV10-3 and TRBJ2-3; a possible D gene is TRBD2 (5 bases). CDR1 ENHRY and CDR2 SYGVKD come from the germline V gene. The CDR3 totals 15 residues. The V end lost 4 bases, the J end lost 4 bases, and 15 bases lay between the germline ends. CDR3 loop: CAISVGRGAADTQYF. The CDR3 nucleotides are TGTGCCATCAGTGTTGGACGGGGAGCAGCAGATACGCAGTATTTT.

This clonotype was seen many times. The chain has TRBV6-4 and TRBJ2-2; TRBD2 aligns across 12 bases. Losses at the gene ends were 5 bases for V and 6 bases for J; bases not matched to a gene: 4. From germline, CDR1 is MRHNA and CDR2 SNTAGT. The CDR3 extends over 15 amino acids. In DNA, the CDR3 is TGTGCCAGCAGTCGACTAGCGGGAGAGGCCGGGGAGCTGTTTTTT. This encodes CASSRLAGEAGELFF.

This chain joins TRBV27 and TRBJ2-1; TRBD2 matches 12 bases. Germline V gene data show CDR1 as MNHEY and CDR2 as SMNVEV (reference sequence). V dropped 7 bases and J dropped 4; count of bases not matched to a gene: 2. This CDR3 is built from 14 residues. In DNA form, the CDR3 reads TGTGCCAGCAAACTAGCGGGGGGTTACAATGAGCAGTTCTTC. It encodes CASKLAGGYNEQFF.

This chain links TRBV2 with TRBJ2-2; D might be TRBD1 (6 bases). Germline assignment: CDR1 SNHLY and CDR2 FYNNEI. V was shortened by 2 bases and J by 4 bases, with 14 bases between the two germline ends. CDR3 length: 16 amino acids. CDR3 nucleotide sequence: TGTGCCAGCAGTGAACTGGGGGCGCGGACCACCGGGGAGCTGTTTTTT. Its translation is CASSELGARTTGELFF.

Many counts were recorded for this clonotype. The genes are TRBV5-1 and TRBJ1-1; D ambiguous. This CDR3 has 13 amino acids. The ends were cut back, 0 bases at V and 7 bases at J, with 10 bases in the middle. Germline V gene lookup returns CDR1 SGHRS and CDR2 YFSETQ. CDR3 residues: CASSLAGKGEAFF. For the CDR3, the DNA is TGCGCCAGCAGCTTGGCTGGCAAGGGTGAAGCTTTCTTT.

In its sample, this clonotype was seen a few times. V usage is TRBV29-1 and J usage is TRBJ2-1, with D tentatively TRBD1 or TRBD2 (5 bases each). V was pared by 3 bases and J by 8 bases, with 11 bases between. Germline assignment: CDR1 SQVTM and CDR2 ANQGSEA. The CDR3 consists of 12 residues. The CDR3 is CSVDGQGHEQFF. As DNA, the CDR3 is TGCAGCGTTGATGGGCAGGGACATGAGCAGTTCTTC.

The chain recombines TRBV7-9 with TRBJ1-1; D is undetermined. The V end lost 1 base, the J end lost 5 bases, and 11 bases lay between the germline ends. Germline V gene sequence: CDR1 SEHNR, CDR2 FQNEAQ (reference sequence). The CDR3 consists of 14 residues. DNA of the CDR3: TGTGCCAGCAGCTTAGAAGACCAGACTACTGAAGCTTTCTTT. Encoded protein: CASSLEDQTTEAFF.

To note about this clonotype: A read error may explain this, as a much larger clone is one base away. This rearrangement joins TRBV5-5 to TRBJ2-5, with TRBD2 as a possible D gene (6 bases). Germline CDR1 is SGHKS and CDR2 is YYEKEE (reference sequence). Trimming removed 3 bases from V and 4 bases from J, with 19 bases in between. CDR3 size: 16 residues. The DNA for the CDR3 is TGTGCCAGCAGCTCCTTAGGGACTGGCGGGATAGAGACCCAGTACTTC. Its translation is CASSSLGTGGIETQYF.

The J gene is TRBJ1-2, the V gene TRBV4-1; no firm D call. This CDR3 is built from 14 residues. Trimming removed 0 bases from V and 9 bases from J, with 14 bases in between. Germline V gives CDR1 MGHRA, CDR2 YSYEKL. In DNA form, the CDR3 reads TGCGCCAGCAGCCAAGATATGTCAGCCGATCGCTACACCTTC. It codes for CASSQDMSADRYTF.

This clonotype was found a few times. The chain uses TRBV10-3 and TRBJ2-1, with no clear D. Trimming shortened V by 2 bases and J by 2 bases, and 7 bases separated the two germline ends. Looked up from germline, CDR1 is ENHRY and CDR2 is SYGVKD. The CDR3 length is 14 residues. CDR3 region: CAISESSTYNEQFF. In nucleotides, the CDR3 is TGTGCCATCAGTGAGAGCAGCACCTACAATGAGCAGTTCTTC.

This clonotype was found many times. The V call is TRBV6-5, the J call TRBJ2-5; D perhaps matches TRBD2 (5 bases). This CDR3 has 13 residues. V gave up 7 bases and J gave up 4 bases, with 13 bases separating them. CDR1 MNHEY and CDR2 SVGAGI come from the germline V gene. CDR3 bases: TGTGCCAGCACCCCTCGCGGGCTAGAGACCCAGTACTTC. Protein: CASTPRGLETQYF.

V and J are TRBV7-2 and TRBJ2-5; 13 bases agree with TRBD2. V lost 5 bases and J lost 2; bases outside the gene matches: 2. The CDR3 has 15 amino acids. Germline V gene lookup returns CDR1 SGHTA and CDR2 FQGNSA. This chain's CDR3 is CASSPTSGGQETQYF. The CDR3 region has the DNA TGTGCCAGCAGCCCGACTAGCGGGGGGCAAGAGACCCAGTACTTC.

In its sample, this clonotype was seen many times. This sequence joins TRBV5-4 and TRBJ1-1; tentative D call: TRBD1 (5 bases). Germline V CDR1 and CDR2: SGHNT, YYREEE (reference sequence). V lost 4 bases, J lost 0 bases, and 13 bases lay in between. This CDR3 region has 15 residues. CDR3 residues: CASSPGPALNTEAFF. Written as DNA, the CDR3 is TGTGCCAGCAGCCCGGGGCCAGCACTGAACACTGAAGCTTTCTTT.

This clonotype was detected only a few times. This rearrangement joins TRBV12-3 or TRBV12-4 to TRBJ1-2, with D unclear. The CDR3 length is 12 residues. V was cut by 3 bases and J by 5 bases, with 7 bases left in between. The CDR3 is CASSFQFYGYTF. The CDR3 nucleotides read TGTGCCAGCAGTTTTCAGTTTTATGGCTACACCTTC.